This is a list of T cell receptor beta chains from one sample in a study of shared clonotypes between healthy human individuals. TCRdb keeps only in-frame clones here, not all; method: immunoSEQ multiplex PCR. The sample lists over a million clones, about 76% occurring once. Sample: memory CD4+ T cells sorted from blood. All receptors derive from a man between 18 and 29 years old in good health. CDR3s include the opening cysteine and the closing phenylalanine or tryptophan. D genes are given only for firm matches. Expanded clones get a size class; other rows say once, few or many, or leave the size out.

j_gene	d_gene	v_gene	abundance	CDR3nt	CDR3aa
TRBJ1-1	NA	TRBV7-3	NA	TGTGCCAGCAGCCCCCAGCCGAACACTGAAGCTTTCTTT	CASSPQPNTEAFF
TRBJ2-7	TRBD2	TRBV6-6	NA	TGTGCCAGCAGTGACGCACTAGCGGGGGGCTTCGAGCAGTACTTC	CASSDALAGGFEQYF
TRBJ2-5	NA	TRBV5-1	NA	TGCGCCAGTAGAGTTGATCAAGAGACCCAGTACTTC	CASRVDQETQYF
TRBJ2-2	TRBD2	TRBV2	NA	TGTGCCAGCAGAGGGACTAGCGGGACGGCCGGGGAGCTGTTTTTT	CASRGTSGTAGELFF
TRBJ2-3	NA	TRBV4-3	NA	TGCGCCAGCAGCCAAGATCCCGACGGAAATACGCAGTATTTT	CASSQDPDGNTQYF
TRBJ1-1	NA	TRBV7-2	NA	TGTGCCAGCAGCTTCGGGGGGCGTATGAACACTGAAGCTTTCTTT	CASSFGGRMNTEAFF
TRBJ2-7	TRBD2	TRBV7-2	NA	TGTGCCAGCAGCTTAAGGGCTAGCGGGAGGGCCTACGAGCAGTACTTC	CASSLRASGRAYEQYF
TRBJ1-5	NA	TRBV5-1	NA	TGCGCCAGCAGCCAAGGACAAGGCAATCAGCCCCAGCATTTT	CASSQGQGNQPQHF
TRBJ2-3	TRBD2	TRBV6-4	NA	TGTGCCAGCAGGGGTCCCATTAGCGGGAGGGAGCCAGATACGCAGTATTTT	CASRGPISGREPDTQYF
TRBJ2-3	NA	TRBV6-4	NA	TGTGCCAGCCAAGGAGGTACGCAGTATTTT	CASQGGTQYF
TRBJ2-1	NA	TRBV5-1	NA	TGCGCCAGCAGCTTGTCGGGGAATGAGCAGTTCTTC	CASSLSGNEQFF
TRBJ1-5	NA	TRBV7-8	once	TGTGCCAGCAGCTTAGGGGACACTAGCAATCAGCCCCAGCATTTT	CASSLGDTSNQPQHF
TRBJ2-2	NA	TRBV4-3	NA	TGCGCCAGCGGGGGCAGGGCGATGGACACCGGGGAGCTGTTTTTT	CASGGRAMDTGELFF